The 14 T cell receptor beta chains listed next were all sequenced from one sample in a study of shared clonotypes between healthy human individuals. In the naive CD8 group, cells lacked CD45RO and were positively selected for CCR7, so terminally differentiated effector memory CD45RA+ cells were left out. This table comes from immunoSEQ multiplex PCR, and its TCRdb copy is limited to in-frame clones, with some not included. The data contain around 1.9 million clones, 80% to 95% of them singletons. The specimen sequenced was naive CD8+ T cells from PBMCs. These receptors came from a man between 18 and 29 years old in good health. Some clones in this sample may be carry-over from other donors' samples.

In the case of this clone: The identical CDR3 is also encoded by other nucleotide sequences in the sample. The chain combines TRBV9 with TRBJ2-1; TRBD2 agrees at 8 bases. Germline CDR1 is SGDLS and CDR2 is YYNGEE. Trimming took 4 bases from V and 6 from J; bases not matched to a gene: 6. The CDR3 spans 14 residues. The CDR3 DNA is TGTGCCAGCAGCACAGGACTAGCCCGCAATGAGCAGTTCTTC. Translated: CASSTGLARNEQFF.

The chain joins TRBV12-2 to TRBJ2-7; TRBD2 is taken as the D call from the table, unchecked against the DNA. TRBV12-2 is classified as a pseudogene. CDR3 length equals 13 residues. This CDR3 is CASRPWNGSEQYF. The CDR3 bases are TGTGCAAGTCGCCCATGGAATGGGAGCGAGCAGTACTTC.

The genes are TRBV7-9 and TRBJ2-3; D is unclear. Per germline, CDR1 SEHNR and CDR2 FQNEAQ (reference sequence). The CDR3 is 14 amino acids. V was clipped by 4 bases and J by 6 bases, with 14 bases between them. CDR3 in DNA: TGTGCCAGCAGCTCTACCGGTCTCCCCGATACGCAGTATTTT. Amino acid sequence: CASSSTGLPDTQYF.

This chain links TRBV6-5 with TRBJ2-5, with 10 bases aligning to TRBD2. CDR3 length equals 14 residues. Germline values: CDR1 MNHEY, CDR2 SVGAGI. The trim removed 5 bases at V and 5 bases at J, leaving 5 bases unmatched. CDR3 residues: CASSTGLARETQYF. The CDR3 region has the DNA TGTGCCAGCAGTACGGGACTAGCGAGGGAGACCCAGTACTTC.

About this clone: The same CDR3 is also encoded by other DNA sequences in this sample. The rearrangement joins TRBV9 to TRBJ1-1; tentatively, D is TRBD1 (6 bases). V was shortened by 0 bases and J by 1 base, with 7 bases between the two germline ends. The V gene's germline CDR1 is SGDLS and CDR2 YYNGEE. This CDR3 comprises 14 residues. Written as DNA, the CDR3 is TGTGCCAGCAGCGTAGTAGGGGGGAACACTGAAGCTTTCTTT. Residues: CASSVVGGNTEAFF.

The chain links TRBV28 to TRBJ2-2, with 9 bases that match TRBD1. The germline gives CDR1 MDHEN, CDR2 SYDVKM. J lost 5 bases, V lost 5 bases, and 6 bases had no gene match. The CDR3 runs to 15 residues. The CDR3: CASSHRGLWTGELFF. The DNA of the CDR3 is TGTGCCAGCAGTCACAGGGGGCTCTGGACCGGGGAGCTGTTTTTT.

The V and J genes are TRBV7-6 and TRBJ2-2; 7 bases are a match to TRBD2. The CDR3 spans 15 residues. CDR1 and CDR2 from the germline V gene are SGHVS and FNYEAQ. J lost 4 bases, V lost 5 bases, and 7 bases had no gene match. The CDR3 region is CASSELAVSTGELFF. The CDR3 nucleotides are TGTGCCAGCAGCGAGCTAGCGGTTAGCACCGGGGAGCTGTTTTTT.

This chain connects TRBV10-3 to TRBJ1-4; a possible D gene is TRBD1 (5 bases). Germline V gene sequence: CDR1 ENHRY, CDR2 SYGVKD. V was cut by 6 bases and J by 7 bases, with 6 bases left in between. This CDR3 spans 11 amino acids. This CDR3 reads CAISGGEKLFF. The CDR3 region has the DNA TGTGCCATCAGCGGGGGTGAAAAACTGTTTTTT.

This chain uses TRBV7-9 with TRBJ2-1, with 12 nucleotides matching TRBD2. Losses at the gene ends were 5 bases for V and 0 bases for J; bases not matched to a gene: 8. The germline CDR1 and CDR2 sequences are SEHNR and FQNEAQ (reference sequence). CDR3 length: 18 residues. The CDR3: CASSPRLAGVSSYNEQFF. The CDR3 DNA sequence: TGTGCCAGCAGCCCCCGACTAGCGGGAGTAAGCTCCTACAATGAGCAGTTCTTC.

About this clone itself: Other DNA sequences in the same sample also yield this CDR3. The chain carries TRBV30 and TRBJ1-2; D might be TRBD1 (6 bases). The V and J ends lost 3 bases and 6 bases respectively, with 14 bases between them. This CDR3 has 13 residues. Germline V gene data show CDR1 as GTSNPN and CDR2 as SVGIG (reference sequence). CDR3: CAWSVGGRDGYTF. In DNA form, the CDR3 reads TGTGCCTGGAGCGTCGGGGGGCGAGATGGCTACACCTTC.

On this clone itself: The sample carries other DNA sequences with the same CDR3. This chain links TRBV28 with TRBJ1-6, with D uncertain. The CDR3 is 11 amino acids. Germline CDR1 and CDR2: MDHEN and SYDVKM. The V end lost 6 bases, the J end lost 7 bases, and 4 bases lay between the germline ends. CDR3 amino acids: CASSSNSPLHF. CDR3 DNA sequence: TGTGCCAGCAGCTCAAATTCACCCCTCCACTTT. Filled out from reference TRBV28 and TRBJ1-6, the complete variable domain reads DVKVTQSSRYLVKRTGEKVFLECVQDMDHENMFWYRQDPGLGLRLIYFSYDVKMKEKGDIPEGYSVSREKKERFSLILESASTNQTSMYLCASSSNSPLHFGNGTRLTVT.

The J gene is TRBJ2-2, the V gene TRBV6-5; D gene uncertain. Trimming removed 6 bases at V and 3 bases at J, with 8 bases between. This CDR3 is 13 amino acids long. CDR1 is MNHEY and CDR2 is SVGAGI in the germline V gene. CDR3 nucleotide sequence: TGTGCCAGCAGCAGAATATACACCGGGGAGCTGTTTTTT. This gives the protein CASSRIYTGELFF.

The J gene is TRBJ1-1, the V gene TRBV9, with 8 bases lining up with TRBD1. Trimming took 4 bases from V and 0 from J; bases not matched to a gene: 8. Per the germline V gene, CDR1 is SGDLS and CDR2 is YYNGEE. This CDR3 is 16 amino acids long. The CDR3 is CASSMGTGPMNTEAFF. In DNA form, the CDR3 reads TGTGCCAGCAGCATGGGGACAGGACCTATGAACACTGAAGCTTTCTTT.

The CDR3 region has the DNA TGCAGCGTTGCAGGGGGCGTGGAGACTGAAGCTTTCTTT. Its translation is CSVAGGVETEAFF. V is TRBV29-1 and J is TRBJ1-1, with 8 bases matching TRBD1. This CDR3 is built from 13 residues. The V and J ends lost 4 bases and 5 bases, in that order; junction bases with no gene match: 6. Per the germline V gene, CDR1 is SQVTM and CDR2 is ANQGSEA.